The clone carrying this T cell receptor beta chain was counted at least ten times. What it recognizes is unknown. Germline V gives CDR1 SGHTA, CDR2 FQGNSA. The V and J ends lost 5 bases and 6 bases respectively, with 11 bases between them. CDR3 length equals 14 residues. The sample originates from a study of CD8 T cells in ankylosing spondylitis. Overall study findings and caveats: What seemed typical of ankylosing spondylitis blood was a TCR beta motif built from 8 or 9 highly homologous variants.

Quantitative 5'-RACE with molecular barcodes generated TCR beta libraries. From the 5' RACE reads, TCRdb called clonotypes with MiXCR, one entry per CDR3 protein. The sample records 200,000 to 250,000 distinct CDR3 sequences, 8% to 11% being singletons. The source is a male donor with ankylosing spondylitis or in good health (not recorded which). The chain links TRBV7-2 to TRBJ1-6, with D possibly matching TRBD1 (6 bases). The sequencing input was blood, either unsorted or a sorted T cell fraction (not recorded which). CDR3: CASSAGGVNSPLHF. The CDR3 bases are TGTGCCAGCAGCGCCGGGGGCGTTAATTCACCCCTCCACTTT.